Shown below are 20 T cell receptor beta chains from a single sample sequenced in a study of primary melanoma T cells and metastatic recurrence. Method: immunoSEQ multiplex PCR; TCRdb's copy keeps in-frame clones and lacks some. The sample comprises over a hundred clones, roughly 60% of which are singletons, and approximately 40% rests with the top ten. The sequenced sample was melanoma tumor tissue. The receptor source for this set is a human donor with melanoma.

The chain is built from TRBV7-1 and TRBJ2-6; 7 nucleotides match TRBD1. TRBV7-1 is filed as an ORF, its function uncertain. After removal of 6 bases from V and 4 bases from J, the junction contained 6 bases not matched to a gene. This CDR3 comprises 15 residues. For the CDR3, the DNA is TGTGCCAGCAGTCCAGACAGGGCCGGGGCCAACGTCCTGACTTTC. This gives the protein CASSPDRAGANVLTF.

By sample share, this clone is hyperexpanded. The chain joins TRBV11-3 to TRBJ1-1; 7 bases are shared with TRBD1. The CDR3 extends over 17 amino acids. The junction had 10 bases not matched to a gene; V was cut back by 3 bases and J by 0 bases. CDR1 is SGHNT, CDR2 YENEEA, per germline. The CDR3 spells CASSLVGQVLMNTEAFF. CDR3 coding DNA: TGTGCCAGCAGCTTGGTCGGACAGGTTTTAATGAACACTGAAGCTTTCTTT.

This chain connects TRBV19 to TRBJ2-3, with D tentatively TRBD2 (5 bases). Trimming removed 4 bases at V and 0 bases at J, with 11 bases between. The CDR3 spans 15 residues. Germline assignment: CDR1 LNHDA and CDR2 SQIVND (reference sequence). CDR3 loop: CASSRGRTSTDTQYF. Here the CDR3 DNA reads TGTGCCAGTAGTAGAGGCAGGACTAGCACAGATACGCAGTATTTT.

This chain uses TRBV6-1 with TRBJ2-7; 10 bases agree with TRBD1. Per germline, CDR1 MNHNS and CDR2 SASEGT. V gave up 1 base and J gave up 2 bases; unmatched junction bases: 2. The CDR3 is 15 amino acids. The CDR3 region has the DNA TGTGCCAGCAGTGAAGGAGGGACAGGGGCCTACGAGCAGTACTTC. Translated: CASSEGGTGAYEQYF.

This chain joins TRBV19 and TRBJ2-1; 7 nucleotides align to TRBD2. Germline V gives CDR1 LNHDA, CDR2 SQIVND (reference sequence). This CDR3 region has 15 residues. V shed 6 bases and J 8 bases; nucleotides not matched to a gene: 13. CDR3 in amino acids: CASRSLLSSGDEQFF. The DNA of the CDR3 is TGTGCCAGTAGATCCCTGTTGTCTAGCGGCGATGAGCAGTTCTTC. The full variable domain, rest sourced from reference TRBV19 and TRBJ2-1, is DGGITQSPKYLFRKEGQNVTLSCEQNLNHDAMYWYRQDPGQGLRLIYYSQIVNDFQKGDIAEGYSVSREKKESFPLTVTSAQKNPTAFYLCASRSLLSSGDEQFFGPGTRLTVL.

V and J are TRBV11-3 and TRBJ2-3, with 7 bases lining up with TRBD2. The V and J ends lost 5 bases and 2 bases, in that order; junction bases with no gene match: 4. The germline V gene encodes CDR1 SGHNT and CDR2 YENEEA. This CDR3 comprises 14 residues. CDR3 residues: CASSVGTTTDTQYF. The CDR3 DNA is TGTGCCAGCAGCGTCGGGACTACCACAGATACGCAGTATTTT.

This clone was counted a few times. The gene calls are TRBV11-3 and TRBJ2-3; 9 nucleotides match TRBD2. This CDR3 spans 16 amino acids. Germline CDR1 is SGHNT and CDR2 is YENEEA. With V trimmed by 2 bases and J by 6 bases, 9 bases remained unmatched. CDR3 sequence reads: CASSLTAGGSFDTQYF. CDR3 DNA sequence: TGTGCCAGCAGCTTAACCGCGGGAGGGTCATTTGATACGCAGTATTTT.

The rearrangement joins TRBV14 to TRBJ2-5; TRBD2 matches 12 bases. This CDR3 spans 17 amino acids. The germline CDR1 and CDR2 sequences are SGHDN and FVKESK. Unmatched junction bases numbered 6, after V lost 1 base and J lost 3 bases. The CDR3 is CASSQVPRTSGEETQYF. DNA for the CDR3: TGTGCCAGCAGCCAAGTCCCAAGGACTAGCGGGGAAGAGACCCAGTACTTC.

CDR3 protein: CASRSQGGTMSAQHF. The CDR3 region has the DNA TGTGCCAGCAGGTCGCAGGGGGGTACAATGTCGGCCCAGCATTTT. The chain is built from TRBV11-3 and TRBJ1-5; 7 bases fit TRBD1. The CDR3 runs to 15 residues. V was clipped by 6 bases and J by 11 bases; unmatched bases: 16. Germline CDR1 SGHNT, CDR2 YENEEA.

This chain links TRBV18 with TRBJ2-2; the D is unclear. Trimming took 4 bases from V and 4 from J, leaving 13 bases between them. Germline V gene sequence: CDR1 KGHSH, CDR2 LQKENI. The CDR3 sequence is 15 residues long. The CDR3 is CASSLSETSTGELFF. The DNA for the CDR3 is TGTGCCAGCTCACTCAGTGAGACGAGCACCGGGGAGCTGTTTTTT.

The V call is TRBV6-8, the J call TRBJ2-3; 8 nucleotides line up with TRBD2. Trimming took 6 bases from V and 4 from J; bases not matched to a gene: 9. Germline CDR1 MNHGY, CDR2 SAAAGT. The CDR3 is made up of 15 amino acids. This CDR3 is CASSRSGGAPDTQYF. The DNA of the CDR3 is TGTGCCAGCAGCCGAAGCGGGGGAGCCCCAGATACGCAGTATTTT.

This clone was detected once. The CDR3 DNA sequence: TGTGCCAGCAGCCCGAGGCAGGCACAGTACCTGGATGGCTACACCTTC. This gives the protein CASSPRQAQYLDGYTF. The chain is built from TRBV11-3 and TRBJ1-2; D remains ambiguous. V was shortened by 5 bases and J by 6 bases, with 22 bases between the two germline ends. The germline CDR1 and CDR2 sequences are SGHNT and YENEEA. CDR3 length: 16 residues.

V gene TRBV23-1 combines with J gene TRBJ2-1; 9 bases match TRBD2. TRBV23-1 is noted as an ORF with a role that remains uncertain. The CDR3 extends over 17 amino acids. V trimming: 6 bases; J trimming: 3 bases; junction bases outside the gene matches: 12. The CDR3 loop reads CASSQERLADYYNEQFF. CDR3 nucleotides: TGCGCCAGCAGCCAAGAAAGACTAGCGGACTACTACAATGAGCAGTTCTTC.

This clone showed up just a few times. Written as DNA, the CDR3 is TGTGCCAGCTCCCCGGGACAGAACAATGAGCAGTTCTTC. Protein sequence: CASSPGQNNEQFF. The J gene is TRBJ2-1, the V gene TRBV18, with 7 bases identical to TRBD1. Trimming took 6 bases from V and 5 from J; bases not matched to a gene: 4. There are 13 residues in the CDR3. CDR1 and CDR2 (germline): KGHSH, LQKENI.

V usage is TRBV19 and J usage is TRBJ1-5; possibly TRBD1 for D (5 bases). The CDR3 loop spans 15 amino acids. Looked up from germline, CDR1 is LNHDA and CDR2 is SQIVND (reference sequence). V lost 6 bases to trimming and J lost 0 bases, with 12 bases between them. The CDR3: CASSWSGGSNQPQHF. In DNA, the CDR3 is TGTGCCAGTAGCTGGAGCGGGGGTAGCAATCAGCCCCAGCATTTT.

V is TRBV30 and J is TRBJ2-1; tentative D call: TRBD2 (5 bases). There are 13 residues in the CDR3. Germline CDR1 is GTSNPN and CDR2 is SVGIG (reference sequence). V shed 0 bases and J shed 7 bases, with 10 bases lying between them. The CDR3 region has the DNA TGTGCCTGGAGTGTATCTTGGGAGAATGAGCAGTTCTTC. Residues: CAWSVSWENEQFF.

The chain recombines TRBV29-1 with TRBJ1-4; 7 positions match TRBD1. The CDR3 extends over 13 amino acids. The V segment lost 7 bases and the J segment 7 bases; nucleotides outside the gene matches: 9. Germline CDR1 reads SQVTM; CDR2 reads ANQGSEA. CDR3 protein: CSASGTVSEKLFF. CDR3 DNA sequence: TGCAGCGCGAGCGGGACAGTTTCTGAAAAACTGTTTTTT.

The chain links TRBV6-8 to TRBJ2-2; 12 bases fit TRBD2. In germline, CDR1 is MNHGY, CDR2 SAAAGT. V dropped 8 bases and J dropped 5; count of bases not matched to a gene: 3. The CDR3 covers 14 residues. CDR3 loop: CASRGTSGTGELFF. CDR3 coding DNA: TGTGCCAGCCGCGGGACTAGCGGGACCGGGGAGCTGTTTTTT.

The CDR3 region is CASSPYPSGGYTTDTQYF. The CDR3 nucleotides are TGTGCCAGCTCACCATATCCTAGCGGGGGATACACCACAGATACGCAGTATTTT. This rearrangement joins TRBV18 to TRBJ2-3; TRBD2 agrees at 10 bases. With V trimmed by 2 bases and J by 2 bases, 10 bases remained unmatched. The CDR3 is made up of 18 amino acids. Germline V gene sequence: CDR1 KGHSH, CDR2 LQKENI.

This clone appeared a few times. This chain joins TRBV11-3 and TRBJ1-5; D might be TRBD1 (5 bases). The CDR3 covers 16 residues. The germline gives CDR1 SGHNT, CDR2 YENEEA. V lost 5 bases and J lost 0, with 14 bases in between. CDR3 bases: TGTGCCAGCAGCCAAGGAGGGGTTGCTAGCAATCAGCCCCAGCATTTT. It encodes CASSQGGVASNQPQHF.